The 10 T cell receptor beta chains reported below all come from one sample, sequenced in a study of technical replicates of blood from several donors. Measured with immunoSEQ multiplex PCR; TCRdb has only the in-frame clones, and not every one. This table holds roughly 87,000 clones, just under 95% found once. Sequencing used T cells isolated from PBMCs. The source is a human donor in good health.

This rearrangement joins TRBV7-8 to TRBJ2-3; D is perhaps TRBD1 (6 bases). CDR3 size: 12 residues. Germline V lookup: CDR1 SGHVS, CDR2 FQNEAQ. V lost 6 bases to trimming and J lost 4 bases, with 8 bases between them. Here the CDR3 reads CASSPGADTQYF. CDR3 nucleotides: TGTGCCAGCAGTCCAGGGGCAGATACGCAGTATTTT.

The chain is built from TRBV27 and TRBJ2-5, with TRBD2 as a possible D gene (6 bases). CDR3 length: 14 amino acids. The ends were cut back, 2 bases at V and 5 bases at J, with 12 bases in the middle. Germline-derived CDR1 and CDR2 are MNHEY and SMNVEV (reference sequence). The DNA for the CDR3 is TGTGCCAGCAGTTTAATGGGGGGAAGGGAGACCCAGTACTTC. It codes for CASSLMGGRETQYF.

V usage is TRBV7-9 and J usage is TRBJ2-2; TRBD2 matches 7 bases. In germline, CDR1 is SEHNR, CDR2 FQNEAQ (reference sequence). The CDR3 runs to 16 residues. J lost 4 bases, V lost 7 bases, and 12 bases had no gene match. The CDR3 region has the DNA TGTGCCAGCACTCATCCGGGCGGGGGAGGCACCGGGGAGCTGTTTTTT. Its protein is CASTHPGGGGTGELFF.

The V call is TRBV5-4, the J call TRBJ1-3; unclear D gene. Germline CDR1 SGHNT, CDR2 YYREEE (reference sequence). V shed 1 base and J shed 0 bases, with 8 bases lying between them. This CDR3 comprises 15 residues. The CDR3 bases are TGTGCCAGCAGCTTGTCGGCGGACTCTGGAAACACCATATATTTT. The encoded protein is CASSLSADSGNTIYF.

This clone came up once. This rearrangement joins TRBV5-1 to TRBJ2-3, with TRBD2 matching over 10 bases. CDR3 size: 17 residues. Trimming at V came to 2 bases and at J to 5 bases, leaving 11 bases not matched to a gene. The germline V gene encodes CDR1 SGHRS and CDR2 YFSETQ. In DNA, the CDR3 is TGCGCCAGCAGCTTATTACGTAGCGGGGGGCCTGAAGATACGCAGTATTTT. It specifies CASSLLRSGGPEDTQYF.

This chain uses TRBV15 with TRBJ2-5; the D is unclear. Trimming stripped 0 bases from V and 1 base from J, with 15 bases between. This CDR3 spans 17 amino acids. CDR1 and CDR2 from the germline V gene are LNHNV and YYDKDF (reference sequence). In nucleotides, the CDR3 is TGTGCCACCAGCAGAGAGAGCCCCACGGAGTTCCAAGAGACCCAGTACTTC. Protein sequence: CATSRESPTEFQETQYF.

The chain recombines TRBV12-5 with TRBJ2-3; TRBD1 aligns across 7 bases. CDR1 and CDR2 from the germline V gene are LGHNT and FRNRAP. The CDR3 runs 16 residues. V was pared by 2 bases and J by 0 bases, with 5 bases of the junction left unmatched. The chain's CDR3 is CASGLILGQSTDTQYF. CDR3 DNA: TGTGCTAGTGGTTTGATCCTGGGACAGAGCACAGATACGCAGTATTTT. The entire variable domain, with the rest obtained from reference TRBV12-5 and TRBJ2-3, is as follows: DARVTQTPRHKVTEMGQEVTMRCQPILGHNTVFWYRQTMMQGLELLAYFRNRAPLDDSGMPKDRFSAEMPDATLATLKIQPSEPRDSAVYFCASGLILGQSTDTQYFGPGTRLTVL.

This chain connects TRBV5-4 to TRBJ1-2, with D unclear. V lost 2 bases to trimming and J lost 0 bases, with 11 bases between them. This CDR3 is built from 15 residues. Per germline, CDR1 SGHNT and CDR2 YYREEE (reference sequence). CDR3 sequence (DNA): TGTGCCAGCAGCTTTAGCGGCACAGCTAACTATGGCTACACCTTC. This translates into CASSFSGTANYGYTF.

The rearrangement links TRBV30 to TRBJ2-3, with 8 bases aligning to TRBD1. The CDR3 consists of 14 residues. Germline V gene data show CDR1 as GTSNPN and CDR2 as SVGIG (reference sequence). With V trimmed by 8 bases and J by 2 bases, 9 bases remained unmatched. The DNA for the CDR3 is TGTGCCAGCAATTCAGGGGGCAACACAGATACGCAGTATTTT. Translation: CASNSGGNTDTQYF.

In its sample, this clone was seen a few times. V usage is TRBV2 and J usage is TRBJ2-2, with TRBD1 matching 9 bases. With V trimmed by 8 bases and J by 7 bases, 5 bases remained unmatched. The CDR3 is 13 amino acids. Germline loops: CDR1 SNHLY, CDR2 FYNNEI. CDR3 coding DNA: TGTGCCAGCCGGACAGGGGAGGTCGGGGAGCTGTTTTTT. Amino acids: CASRTGEVGELFF.